This T cell receptor (beta chain) was sequenced in a study of blood T cell repertoires in COVID-19. Study as a whole: COVID-19 samples from acute and convalescent phases originated in the United States, Italy and Spain.

Profiling relied on immunoSEQ multiplex PCR, and the TCRdb table lists in-frame clones only, not all of them. In the table there are tens of thousands of clones, roughly 86% of which are singletons. Germline CDR1 is SGHVS and CDR2 is FQNEAQ. The CDR3 runs to 14 residues. Unmatched junction bases numbered 6, after V lost 7 bases and J lost 3 bases. The gene calls are TRBV7-8 and TRBJ2-3; 8 bases align to TRBD2. Sequenced: peripheral blood. The clonotype comes from a man between 60 and 70 years old with active COVID-19. CDR3: CASTPGTRTDTQYF. As DNA, the CDR3 is TGTGCCAGCACCCCCGGGACTAGAACAGATACGCAGTATTTT. Variable domain in full (rest from reference TRBV7-8 and TRBJ2-3): GAGVSQSPRYKVAKRGQDVALRCDPISGHVSLFWYQQALGQGPEFLTYFQNEAQLDKSGLPSDRFFAERPEGSVSTLKIQRTQQEDSAVYLCASTPGTRTDTQYFGPGTRLTVL.